This T cell receptor beta chain is from a study of early T cells in non-severe SARS-CoV-2 infection. Broader study findings: Anti-spike CD8 responses were favored by VDJdb matching, which missed private and CD4 specificities.

CDR1 and CDR2 from the germline V gene are LNHNV and YYDKDF (reference sequence). The CDR3 is 12 amino acids. V was pared by 0 bases and J by 7 bases, with 7 bases between. Unique molecular identifiers (one per individual cDNA molecule) were attached. TCRdb analysed the 5' RACE reads with MiXCR anew, one entry per CDR3 protein. The table has under 45,000 distinct CDR3 sequences, 11% seen once; the top ten hold 8% to 10%. This clonotype was observed many times. Its antigen is not identified. Input material: whole blood. The clonotype originates from an adult who was a healthcare worker with PCR-confirmed SARS-CoV-2 infection or an uninfected control (not recorded which). The chain carries TRBV15 and TRBJ2-7; D uncertain. Here the CDR3 DNA reads TGTGCCACCAGCAGAGAAGGCAGAGAGCAGTACTTC. Protein sequence: CATSREGREQYF. The full variable domain, rest sourced from reference TRBV15 and TRBJ2-7, is DAMVIQNPRYQVTQFGKPVTLSCSQTLNHNVMYWYQQKSSQAPKLLFHYYDKDFNNEADTPDNFQSRRPNTSFCFLDIRSPGLGDTAMYLCATSREGREQYFGPGTRLTVT.